This TCR beta chain derives from a study of blood T cells in healthy people across ages (dated by TCRdb to the mid-2010s). With regard to the full study: In model experiments, template switching captured roughly one uniquely barcoded TCR beta cDNA molecule for every two T cells. Using deep sequencing normalized with unique cDNA molecular identifiers, the study measured how TCR beta repertoire diversity changes with age. Donors were grouped into four age groups: young (average approximately 15 years), middle-aged (roughly 37), aged (approximately 58) and long-lived (approximately 75). To avoid experimental bias, donors of different ages were randomly spread across the sequencing lanes. For two donors (one aged 18 to 30 and one aged 80 or older), the study analyzed two additional independent replicas of 1 million unique cDNA reads from the same blood draw. General findings and caveats noted by the study authors: As age increased, observed TCR beta diversity per million T cells dropped in a roughly linear way, and a significant reduction was already evident by age 40. Because donor CMV infection status was unknown, age-related changes in expanded clonotypes were potentially confounded. Compared with the aged group, the long-lived group had more naive CD4+ T cells, fewer expanded clones and increased TCR diversity, suggesting age selection. Estimates of total diversity from one million sequenced T cells were regarded as lower bounds and underestimates. Observed TCR beta diversity correlated strongly with the percentage of naive T cells measured by flow cytometry. Because profiling used bulk unsorted PBMCs, naive and antigen-experienced compartments could not be compared conclusively.

The CDR3 runs 15 residues from the cysteine to the phenylalanine. Just CDR3 DNA is preserved here, 45 bases in frame from base 1. Between the V and J ends, shortened by 5 bases and 8 bases respectively, the junction contains 20 bases. From the germline V gene, CDR1 is SGHRS and CDR2 is YFSETQ. The donors were roughly 38 Caucasian individuals from Russia, aged roughly 6 to 100 years, who were systemically healthy. Each donor gave ten milliliters of peripheral blood, collected into EDTA-treated Vacutainer tubes. Ficoll-Paque density-gradient centrifugation was used to isolate PBMCs, with at least 7 million per sample. Trizol reagent was used to extract total RNA from PBMCs, with at least 6 micrograms per sample. The percentages of naive CD45RAhigh/CD27high T cells were determined by flow cytometry on a PBMC aliquot from every donor. The library was built by means of 5' RACE. The sequencer was an Illumina HiSeq 2500. A second PCR of about 7 to 12 cycles was run with a J-beta primer mix and a sample-barcoded 5' primer. A unique molecular identifier was introduced onto each TCR beta cDNA molecule by a template-switch 5' adaptor carrying 12 random nucleotides. Each sample yielded at least 2.5 million CDR3-containing paired-end reads. The Mint cDNA synthesis kit, primed by a TRBC-specific oligonucleotide, was used to synthesize first-strand cDNA from all RNA. Following uracil-DNA glycosylase treatment, all cDNA underwent a first 18-cycle PCR with the universal primers M1SS and BC2_uni_R. The paper's data handling went like this. Each sample was normalized by randomly selecting 1 million high-quality reads, each carrying a distinct molecular identifier. Instead of being binned into consensus sequences, reads that shared molecular identifiers were thrown out. MiTCR, with a Q25 quality threshold and the strictest error-elimination algorithm, was used for CDR3 identification, clonotype clustering and error correction. A nonparametric unseen species model with Euler transformation was used to estimate a lower bound on total TCR beta diversity. The public reads were quality trimmed at Q25 with fastp and then assembled into clones with MiXCR by TCRdb, keeping productive beta chains. Each CDR3 protein gets just one entry, which takes the most common genes and DNA from the rows behind it. The V and J calls come from TCRdb's annotation, not from the publication. Counted in this sample were 1.5 million to 2 million distinct CDR3 sequences; approximately 28% of them appeared once. The top ten clonotypes cover roughly 8.2% of the sample.

Note on this clonotype: What antigen it recognizes has not been identified. No much larger clonotype is one base removed from it; base qualities were not supplied.

Sequencing used blood. The chain joins TRBV5-1 to TRBJ1-5; there is no confident call for the D gene. The source is a woman aged 25 to 39 in good health. The DNA is TGCGCCAGCAGACCGGGAATCCTAGAATCGGAGCCCCAGCATTTT. It specifies CASRPGILESEPQHF.